This TCR beta chain derives from a study of blood T cells in healthy people across ages. About the research overall: Template switching recovered approximately one barcoded beta molecule for every two T cells.

A J-beta primer mix and a sample-barcoded 5' primer were used in a second PCR of roughly 6 to 12 cycles. TCRdb re-analysed the 5' RACE reads in MiXCR, keeping a single row per CDR3 protein. Of some 1.4 million distinct CDR3 sequences listed, roughly 40% are singletons. Germline V gene lookup returns CDR1 SGHTA and CDR2 FQGNSA. The CDR3 loop spans 17 amino acids. Turning to this clonotype: One end of the junction fails to match germline, which may point to a read error.

Sequencing used blood. The TCR sequence derives from a woman aged 18-29 years in good health. The chain joins TRBV7-2 to TRBJ2-1; 9 bases map to TRBD2. CDR3: CAGSLGGGLAGNNEQFF. In DNA form, the CDR3 reads TGTGCCGGCAGCTTAGGGGGGGGGCTAGCGGGGAACAATGAGCAGTTCTTC.